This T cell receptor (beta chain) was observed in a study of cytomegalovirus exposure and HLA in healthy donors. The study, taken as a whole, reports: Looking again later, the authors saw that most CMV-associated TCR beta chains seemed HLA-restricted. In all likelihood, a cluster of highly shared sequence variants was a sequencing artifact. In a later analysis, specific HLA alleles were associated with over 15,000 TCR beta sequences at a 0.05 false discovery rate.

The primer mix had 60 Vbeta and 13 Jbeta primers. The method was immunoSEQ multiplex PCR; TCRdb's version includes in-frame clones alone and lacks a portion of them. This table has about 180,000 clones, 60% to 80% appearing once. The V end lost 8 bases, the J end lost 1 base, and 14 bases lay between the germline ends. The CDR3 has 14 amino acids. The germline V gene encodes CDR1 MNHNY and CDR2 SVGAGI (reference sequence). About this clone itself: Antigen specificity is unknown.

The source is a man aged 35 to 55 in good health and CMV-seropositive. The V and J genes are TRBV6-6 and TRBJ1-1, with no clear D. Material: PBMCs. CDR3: CASGGLWGNTEAFF. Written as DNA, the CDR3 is TGTGCCAGCGGAGGGTTGTGGGGGAACACTGAAGCTTTCTTT.